This TCR beta chain was obtained from a study of cytomegalovirus exposure and HLA in healthy donors. Study-wide results and caveats: Indistinguishability led to the exclusion of some V segments, TRBV6-2 and TRBV6-3 included. The CMV antigen specificity of a few CMV-associated chains was confirmed through in vitro analysis.

V shed 3 bases and J 1 base; nucleotides not matched to a gene: 5. This CDR3 has 15 residues. Germline loops: CDR1 MNHEY, CDR2 SMNVEV (reference sequence). Regarding this clone: The antigen is not known.

The PCR ran on 60 Vbeta and 13 Jbeta primers. Sequencing was performed with immunoSEQ multiplex PCR; in TCRdb, only in-frame clones are kept and a portion is missing. The repertoire holds 75,000 to 100,000 clones, with about 80% as singletons. V and J are TRBV27 and TRBJ2-7; 8 bases match TRBD1. This sequence was found in a man in his 60s in good health and CMV-seropositive. Source material: PBMCs. CDR3 nucleotides: TGTGCCAGCAGTTTTGGTGGGACAGGTTCCTACGAGCAGTACTTC. This codes for CASSFGGTGSYEQYF.